This record concerns one T cell receptor beta chain sequence. The antigen is not known. The sample comes from a study of shared clonotypes between healthy human individuals. Whole-study context: Used for every donor were three CD4 naive, three CD4 memory, two CD8 naive and one CD8 memory plate.

Broader study findings: Depth of sequencing was expected to influence donor clonotype sharing.

Method: immunoSEQ multiplex PCR; TCRdb's copy keeps in-frame clones and lacks some. The top ten hold under 0.45% of the sample, which has approximately 2.3 million clones, 80% to 95% seen once. This receptor was obtained from a man aged 18 to 30 in good health. Some clones in this sample may be carry-over from other donors' samples. Sequencing input: naive CD4+ T cells from PBMCs. Stated subset: CD45RA+ positively selected.

CDR3 protein: CASRGGTSNQPQHF. In DNA form, the CDR3 reads TGTGCCAGCAGGGGGGGGACTAGCAATCAGCCCCAGCATTTT. The chain joins TRBV27 to TRBJ1-5; perhaps TRBD1 as D (5 bases). Trimming left V 6 bases short and J 0 bases short, with 9 bases between. This CDR3 has 14 residues. Germline V gene lookup returns CDR1 MNHEY and CDR2 SMNVEV (reference sequence).